Below are 17 T cell receptor beta chains sequenced from a single sample in a study of blood T cells in healthy people across ages. Combining a sample-barcoded 5' primer with a J-beta primer mix, a second PCR ran for roughly 6 to 12 cycles. MiXCR, applied by TCRdb to the 5' RACE reads, yields one record per CDR3 protein. The sample records 550,000 to 800,000 distinct CDR3 sequences, over 20% being singletons. Material for sequencing was blood. Source of these receptors: an older man in good health.

The gene calls are TRBV20-1 and TRBJ2-7; D uncertain. There are 12 residues in the CDR3. Per germline, CDR1 DFQATT and CDR2 SNEGSKA (reference sequence). The germline V and J ends were trimmed by 5 bases and 2 bases, with 10 bases remaining between them. CDR3 coding DNA: TGCAGTGCTTTGCTAGGAACCTACGAGCAGTACTTC. It is translated as CSALLGTYEQYF.

This clonotype was seen a handful of times. The chain has TRBV21-1 and TRBJ2-5; the table's D call of TRBD2 was not tested on the DNA. TRBJ2-7 explains the end of the DNA better; the J call may be wrong. TRBV21-1 is noted as a pseudogene. The CDR3 runs 14 residues. This CDR3 reads CASRTSGRSYEQYF. CDR3 bases: TGTGCCAGCAGGACTAGCGGGAGATCCTACGAGCAGTACTTC.

The chain joins TRBV20-1 to TRBJ2-2; D may be TRBD1 or TRBD2 (5 bases each). Trimming stripped 3 bases from V and 4 bases from J, with 18 bases between. The CDR3 contains 16 residues. CDR1 and CDR2 (germline): DFQATT, SNEGSKA (reference sequence). The chain's CDR3 is CSASKDAGSGTGELFF. The CDR3 DNA sequence: TGCAGTGCTAGTAAGGACGCAGGGAGTGGCACCGGGGAGCTGTTTTTT.

V and J are TRBV6-5 and TRBJ2-5; tentatively, D is TRBD1 (6 bases). Matching the DNA end better, TRBJ2-7 makes the J call doubtful. The germline gives CDR1 MNHEY, CDR2 SVGAGI. The CDR3 runs 13 residues. The CDR3 sequence: CASRSVQGNEQYF. CDR3 DNA: TGTGCCAGCAGGTCCGTACAGGGAAACGAGCAGTACTTC.

This clonotype was seen more than once but under ten times. J is TRBJ2-1 and V is TRBV4-1; D might be TRBD2 (6 bases). The CDR3 is 13 residues long. V shed 4 bases and J shed 8 bases, with 12 bases lying between them. CDR1 and CDR2 from the germline V gene are MGHRA and YSYEKL. The CDR3, as DNA: TGCGCCAGCAGCCGCCAGACGGGGGATGAGCAGTTCTTC. Encoded protein: CASSRQTGDEQFF.

This clonotype was seen repeatedly, ten times or more. The V gene is TRBV4-1, the J gene TRBJ2-5; 11 positions match TRBD2. The assigned J gene may be wrong: the sequence end matches TRBJ2-7 better. The V gene's germline CDR1 is MGHRA and CDR2 YSYEKL. There are 15 residues in the CDR3. Here the CDR3 DNA reads TGCGCCAGCAGCCACGGGACTAGCGGTTCCTACGAGCAGTACTTC. Protein: CASSHGTSGSYEQYF.

The genes are TRBV7-3 and TRBJ2-2; no definite D call. The V and J ends lost 11 bases and 7 bases respectively, with 2 bases between them. The CDR3 spans 8 residues. In germline, CDR1 is SGHTA, CDR2 FQGTGA. The CDR3 DNA follows: TGTGCCCTCGGGGAGCTGTTTTTT. It specifies CALGELFF.

Only a few counts were recorded for this clonotype. V is TRBV7-2 and J is TRBJ2-5, with TRBD2 matching over 10 bases. The closer fit of TRBJ2-7 to the DNA end suggests the J call may be wrong. The germline V gene encodes CDR1 SGHTA and CDR2 FQGNSA. The CDR3 is made up of 16 amino acids. The CDR3 region is CASSLAGIAGGLEQYF. The DNA for the CDR3 is TGTGCCAGCAGCTTAGCGGGGATAGCGGGAGGTCTCGAGCAGTACTTC.

This clonotype occurred a few times. This chain joins TRBV4-3 and TRBJ1-1; D is unresolved. Trimming took 1 base from V and 8 from J, leaving 11 bases between them. Germline V gene sequence: CDR1 LGHNA, CDR2 YSLEER. This CDR3 comprises 13 residues. CDR3 DNA: TGCGCCAGCAGCCAAGCGAACAGCCTCGAAGCTTTCTTT. It encodes CASSQANSLEAFF.

Only a few counts were recorded for this clonotype. The junction and the germline gene differ at one end; a read error may be behind it. In nucleotides, the CDR3 is TGTGCCAGCTGTTTCGGGGGGATCTCCTACAATGAGCAGTTCTTC. Encoded protein: CASCFGGISYNEQFF. The chain is built from TRBV28 and TRBJ2-1, with TRBD2 matching over 7 bases. From germline, CDR1 is MDHEN and CDR2 SYDVKM. The CDR3 sequence is 15 residues long. Combining the CDR3 with reference TRBV28 and TRBJ2-1 gives the whole variable domain DVKVTQSSRYLVKRTGEKVFLECVQDMDHENMFWYRQDPGLGLRLIYFSYDVKMKEKGDIPEGYSVSREKKERFSLILESASTNQTSMYLCASCFGGISYNEQFFGPGTRLTVL.

V and J are TRBV27 and TRBJ2-7; the match to TRBD2 covers 10 bases. The CDR3 has 16 residues. Germline V gene data show CDR1 as MNHEY and CDR2 as SMNVEV (reference sequence). After removal of 5 bases from V and 3 bases from J, the junction contained 10 bases not matched to a gene. The CDR3 bases are TGTGCCAGCAGTCCCCCGCGGACTAGCGGAATCTACGAGCAGTACTTC. This translates into CASSPPRTSGIYEQYF.

A few counts support this clonotype. This rearrangement joins TRBV3-1 to TRBJ2-5; 7 bases align to TRBD1. The DNA end lines up better with TRBJ2-7; the J call may be wrong. From germline, CDR1 is LGHDT and CDR2 YNNKEL (reference sequence). The CDR3 totals 15 residues. This CDR3 is CASSLSGTVHYEQYF. The CDR3, as DNA: TGTGCCAGCAGCCTTTCCGGGACAGTGCATTACGAGCAGTACTTC.

J is TRBJ2-1 and V is TRBV7-3, with TRBD2 identical over 9 bases. The germline gives CDR1 SGHTA, CDR2 FQGTGA. CDR3 size: 16 residues. V gave up 1 base and J gave up 5 bases; unmatched junction bases: 6. DNA for the CDR3: TGTGCCAGCAGCTTAAAAGGCGGGAGGGGGGACAATGAGCAGTTCTTC. Translation: CASSLKGGRGDNEQFF.

The chain joins TRBV9 to TRBJ2-5; D remains unclear. The CDR3 length is 14 residues. Trimming took 0 bases from V and 2 from J, leaving 8 bases between them. In germline, CDR1 is SGDLS, CDR2 YYNGEE. The CDR3 protein is CASSVEWNQETQYF. CDR3 coding DNA: TGTGCCAGCAGCGTAGAATGGAATCAAGAGACCCAGTACTTC.

There are a few counts of this clonotype. The chain joins TRBV12-3 or TRBV12-4 to TRBJ1-4; D gene unclear. The CDR3 totals 14 residues. Deletions cut 6 bases from V and 1 base from J, with 9 bases between. The CDR3 nucleotides are TGTGCCAGCAGACCGAGACGAACTAATGAAAAACTGTTTTTT. It yields the protein CASRPRRTNEKLFF.

The V gene is TRBV7-2, the J gene TRBJ2-3; D possibly corresponds to TRBD2 (5 bases). Germline V gives CDR1 SGHTA, CDR2 FQGNSA. This CDR3 comprises 14 residues. V lost 4 bases to trimming and J lost 4 bases, with 12 bases between them. In nucleotides, the CDR3 is TGTGCCAGCAGCTCCGAGGGTTGGGCAGATACGCAGTATTTT. Translating it yields CASSSEGWADTQYF.

Worth noting for this clonotype: The junction departs from germline at one end; a sequencing error may be responsible. The J gene is TRBJ2-5, the V gene TRBV12-3 or TRBV12-4; 11 bases map to TRBD2. This CDR3 region has 15 residues. The CDR3 DNA is TGTGCCAGCAGCCTCAGTAGCGGGAGGGTGAAGACCCGGTACTTC. Translating it yields CASSLSSGRVKTRYF.